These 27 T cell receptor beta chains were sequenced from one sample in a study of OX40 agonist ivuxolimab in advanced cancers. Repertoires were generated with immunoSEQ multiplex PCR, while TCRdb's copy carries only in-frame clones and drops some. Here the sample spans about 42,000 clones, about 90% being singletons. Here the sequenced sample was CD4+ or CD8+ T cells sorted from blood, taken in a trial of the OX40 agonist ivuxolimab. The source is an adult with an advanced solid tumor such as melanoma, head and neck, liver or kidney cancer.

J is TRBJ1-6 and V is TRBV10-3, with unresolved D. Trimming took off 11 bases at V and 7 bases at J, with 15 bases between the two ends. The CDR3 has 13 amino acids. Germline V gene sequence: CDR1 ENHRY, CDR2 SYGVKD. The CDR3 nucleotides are TGTGCCGTAAAGCCGGTGGGGAATTCACCCCTCCACTTT. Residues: CAVKPVGNSPLHF.

CDR3 protein: CASSQTSGAETQYF. CDR3 sequence (DNA): TGTGCCAGCAGCCAGACTAGCGGGGCAGAGACCCAGTACTTC. The rearrangement uses TRBV6-6 and TRBJ2-5, with 11 bases aligning to TRBD2. This CDR3 comprises 14 residues. Per the germline V gene, CDR1 is MNHNY and CDR2 is SVGAGI (reference sequence). Losses at the gene ends were 6 bases for V and 4 bases for J; bases not matched to a gene: 4.

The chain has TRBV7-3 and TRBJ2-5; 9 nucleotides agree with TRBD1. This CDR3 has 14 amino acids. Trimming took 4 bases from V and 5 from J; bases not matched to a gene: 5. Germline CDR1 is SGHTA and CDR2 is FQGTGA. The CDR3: CASSSTGGSETQYF. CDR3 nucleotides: TGTGCCAGCAGCTCTACAGGGGGCTCGGAGACCCAGTACTTC.

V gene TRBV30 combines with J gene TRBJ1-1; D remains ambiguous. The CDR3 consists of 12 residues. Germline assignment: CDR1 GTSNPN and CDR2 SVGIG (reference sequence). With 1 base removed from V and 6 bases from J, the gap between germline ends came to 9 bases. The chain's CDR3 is CAWSGLDPEAFF. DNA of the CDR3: TGTGCCTGGAGTGGACTTGACCCTGAAGCTTTCTTT.

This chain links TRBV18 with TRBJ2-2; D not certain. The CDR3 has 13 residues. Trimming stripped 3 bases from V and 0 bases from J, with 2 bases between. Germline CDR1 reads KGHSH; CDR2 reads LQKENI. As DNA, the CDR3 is TGTGCCAGCTCACCCCCGAACACCGGGGAGCTGTTTTTT. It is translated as CASSPPNTGELFF. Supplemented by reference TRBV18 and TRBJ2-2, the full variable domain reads NAGVMQNPRHLVRRRGQEARLRCSPMKGHSHVYWYRQLPEEGLKFMVYLQKENIIDESGMPKERFSAEFPKEGPSILRIQQVVRGDSAAYFCASSPPNTGELFFGEGSRLTVL.

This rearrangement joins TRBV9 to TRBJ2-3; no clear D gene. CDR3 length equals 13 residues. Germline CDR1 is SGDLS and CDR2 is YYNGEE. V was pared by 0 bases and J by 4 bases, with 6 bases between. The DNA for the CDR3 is TGTGCCAGCAGCGTAGAAACGGCAGATACGCAGTATTTT. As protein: CASSVETADTQYF.

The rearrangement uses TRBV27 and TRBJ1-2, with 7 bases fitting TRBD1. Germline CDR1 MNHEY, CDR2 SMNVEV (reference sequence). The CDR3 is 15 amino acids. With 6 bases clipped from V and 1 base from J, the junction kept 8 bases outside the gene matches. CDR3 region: CASSPDRINNYGYTF. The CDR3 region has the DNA TGTGCCAGCAGCCCGGACAGGATCAATAACTATGGCTACACCTTC.

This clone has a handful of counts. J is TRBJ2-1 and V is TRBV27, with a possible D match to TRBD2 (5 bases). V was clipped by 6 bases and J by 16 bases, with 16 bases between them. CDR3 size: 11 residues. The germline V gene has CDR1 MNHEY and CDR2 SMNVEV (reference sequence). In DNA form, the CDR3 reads TGTGCCAGCAGGGCCGAGGGTTCGGGATTCTTC. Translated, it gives CASRAEGSGFF.

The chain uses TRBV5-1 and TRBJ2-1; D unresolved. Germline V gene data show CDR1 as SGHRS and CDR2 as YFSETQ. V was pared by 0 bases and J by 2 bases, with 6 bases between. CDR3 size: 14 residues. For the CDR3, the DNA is TGCGCCAGCAGCTTGGCCGGGCCCTACAATGAGCAGTTCTTC. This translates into CASSLAGPYNEQFF.

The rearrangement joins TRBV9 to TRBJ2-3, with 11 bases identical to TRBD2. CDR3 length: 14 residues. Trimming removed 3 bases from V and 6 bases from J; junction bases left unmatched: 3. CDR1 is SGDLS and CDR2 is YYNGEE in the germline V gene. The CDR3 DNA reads TGTGCCAGCAGCGCAGGGACTAGCGGCGATACGCAGTATTTT. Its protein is CASSAGTSGDTQYF.

For the CDR3, the DNA is TGTGCCAGGACGATCAGGGTTCAGCCCCAGCATTTT. Its protein is CARTIRVQPQHF. This chain links TRBV28 with TRBJ1-5; a weak D match, TRBD1 (5 bases). The ends were cut back, 9 bases at V and 6 bases at J, with 12 bases in the middle. Germline CDR1 and CDR2: MDHEN and SYDVKM. The CDR3 has 12 residues.

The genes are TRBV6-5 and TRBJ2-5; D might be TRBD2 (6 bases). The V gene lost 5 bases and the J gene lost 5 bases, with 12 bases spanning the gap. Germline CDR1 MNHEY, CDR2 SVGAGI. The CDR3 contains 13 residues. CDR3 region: CASSGSGVETQYF. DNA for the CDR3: TGTGCCAGCAGTGGCTCGGGGGTGGAGACCCAGTACTTC.

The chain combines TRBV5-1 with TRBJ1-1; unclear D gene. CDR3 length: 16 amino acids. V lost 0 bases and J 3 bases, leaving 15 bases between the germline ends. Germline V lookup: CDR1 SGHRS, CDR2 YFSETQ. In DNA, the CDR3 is TGCGCCAGCAGCTTGGCTCCAGGCCTCGGGGACACTGAAGCTTTCTTT. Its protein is CASSLAPGLGDTEAFF.

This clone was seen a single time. The CDR3 bases are TGTGCCAACAGGGGGAGAAATACAGATACGCAGTATTTT. Amino acids: CANRGRNTDTQYF. The chain uses TRBV6-1 and TRBJ2-3; 8 bases fit TRBD1. Looked up from germline, CDR1 is MNHNS and CDR2 is SASEGT. V gave up 10 bases and J gave up 3 bases; unmatched junction bases: 6. The CDR3 covers 13 residues.

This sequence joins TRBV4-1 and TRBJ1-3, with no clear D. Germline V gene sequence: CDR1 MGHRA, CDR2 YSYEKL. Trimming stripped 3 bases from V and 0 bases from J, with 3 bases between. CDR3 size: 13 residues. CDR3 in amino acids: CASSHHSGNTIYF. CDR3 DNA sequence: TGCGCCAGCAGCCACCACTCTGGAAACACCATATATTTT.

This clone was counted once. The CDR3 region is CASRSSGANQPQHF. CDR3 sequence (DNA): TGTGCCAGCAGATCCTCCGGAGCCAATCAGCCCCAGCATTTT. V gene TRBV6-6 combines with J gene TRBJ1-5; D unclear. The CDR3 spans 14 residues. V lost 6 bases and J lost 3, with 12 bases in between. CDR1 is MNHNY, CDR2 SVGAGI, per germline (reference sequence).

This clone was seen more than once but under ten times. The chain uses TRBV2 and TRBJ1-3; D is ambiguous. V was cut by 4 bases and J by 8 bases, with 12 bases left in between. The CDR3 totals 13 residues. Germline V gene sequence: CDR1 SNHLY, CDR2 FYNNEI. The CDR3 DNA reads TGTGCCAGCAGTGGTACCATGATGCACACCATATATTTT. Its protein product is CASSGTMMHTIYF.

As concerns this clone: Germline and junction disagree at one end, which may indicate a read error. In DNA, the CDR3 is TGCGCCAGCAGCGGAACCGGGACTAGCGGGAGAGTCGTCTTC. This encodes CASSGTGTSGRVVF. The chain employs TRBV5-1 and TRBJ2-7; 14 bases match TRBD2. Germline values: CDR1 SGHRS, CDR2 YFSETQ. The CDR3 is 14 amino acids.

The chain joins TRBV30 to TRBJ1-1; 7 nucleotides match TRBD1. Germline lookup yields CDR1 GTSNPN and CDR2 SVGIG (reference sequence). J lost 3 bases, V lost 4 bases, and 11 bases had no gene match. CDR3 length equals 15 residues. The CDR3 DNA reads TGTGCCTGGACCTCCCCGACAGGGTTTGACACTGAAGCTTTCTTT. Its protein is CAWTSPTGFDTEAFF.

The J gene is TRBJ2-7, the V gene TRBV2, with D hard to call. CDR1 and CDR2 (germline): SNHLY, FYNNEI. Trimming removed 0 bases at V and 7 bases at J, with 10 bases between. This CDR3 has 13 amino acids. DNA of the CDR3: TGTGCCAGCAGTGAAGCGGGCCTGAGAGAGCAGTACTTC. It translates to CASSEAGLREQYF.

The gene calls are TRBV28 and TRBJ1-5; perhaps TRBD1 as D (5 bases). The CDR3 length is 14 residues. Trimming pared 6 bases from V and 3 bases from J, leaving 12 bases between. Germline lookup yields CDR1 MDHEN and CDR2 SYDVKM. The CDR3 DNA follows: TGTGCCAGCAGACTGTCGGGGCCCAATCAGCCCCAGCATTTT. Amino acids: CASRLSGPNQPQHF.

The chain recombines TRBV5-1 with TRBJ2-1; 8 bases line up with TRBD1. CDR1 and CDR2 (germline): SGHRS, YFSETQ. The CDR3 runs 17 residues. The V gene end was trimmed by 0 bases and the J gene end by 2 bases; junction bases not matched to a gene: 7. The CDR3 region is CASSLDFGTGPYNEQFF. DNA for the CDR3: TGCGCCAGCAGCTTGGATTTTGGGACAGGACCCTACAATGAGCAGTTCTTC. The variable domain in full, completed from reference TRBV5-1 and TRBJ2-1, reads KAGVTQTPRYLIKTRGQQVTLSCSPISGHRSVSWYQQTPGQGLQFLFEYFSETQRNKGNFPGRFSGRQFSNSRSEMNVSTLELGDSALYLCASSLDFGTGPYNEQFFGPGTRLTVL.

DNA for the CDR3: TGTGCCAGCAGTTTACTTAGCGACTTCACAGATACGCAGTATTTT. Amino acid sequence: CASSLLSDFTDTQYF. The chain employs TRBV27 and TRBJ2-3, with D possibly TRBD2 on 5 matching bases. The CDR3 has 15 residues. The ends were cut back, 2 bases at V and 2 bases at J, with 11 bases in the middle. The germline V gene encodes CDR1 MNHEY and CDR2 SMNVEV (reference sequence).

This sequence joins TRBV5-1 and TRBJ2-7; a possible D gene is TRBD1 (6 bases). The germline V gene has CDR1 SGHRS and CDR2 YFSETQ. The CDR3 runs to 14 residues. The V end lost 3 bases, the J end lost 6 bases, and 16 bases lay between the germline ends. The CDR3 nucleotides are TGCGCCAGCAGCTCGGGAAACAGGGTCGGCGAGCAGTACTTC. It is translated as CASSSGNRVGEQYF.

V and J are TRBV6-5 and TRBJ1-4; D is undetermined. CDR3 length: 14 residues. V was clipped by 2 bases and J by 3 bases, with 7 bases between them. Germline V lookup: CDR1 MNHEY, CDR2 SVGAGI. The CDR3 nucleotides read TGTGCCAGCAGTTACGGAGCCTCTAATGAAAAACTGTTTTTT. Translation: CASSYGASNEKLFF.

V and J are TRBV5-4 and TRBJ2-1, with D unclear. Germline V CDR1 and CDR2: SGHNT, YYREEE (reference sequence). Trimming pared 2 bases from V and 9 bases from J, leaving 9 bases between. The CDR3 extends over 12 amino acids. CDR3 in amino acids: CASSLQTGEQFF. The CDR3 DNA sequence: TGTGCCAGCAGCTTACAGACCGGTGAGCAGTTCTTC.

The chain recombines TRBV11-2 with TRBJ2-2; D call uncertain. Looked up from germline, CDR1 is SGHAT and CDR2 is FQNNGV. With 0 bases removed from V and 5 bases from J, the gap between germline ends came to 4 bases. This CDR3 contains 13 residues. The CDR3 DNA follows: TGTGCCAGCAGCTTAGACGAGACCGGGGAGCTGTTTTTT. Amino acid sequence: CASSLDETGELFF.